Shown below are 3 T cell receptor beta chains from a single sample sequenced in a study of blood T cell repertoires in COVID-19. Repertoires were generated with immunoSEQ multiplex PCR, while TCRdb's copy carries only in-frame clones and drops some. The sample has roughly 140,000 clones, less than 85% seen once. Sequences were obtained from peripheral blood. The receptors here all came from a woman at least 80 years old in a cohort sampled during active or convalescent COVID-19.

V and J are TRBV11-1 and TRBJ2-3, with 9 bases that match TRBD1. Germline V gives CDR1 SGHAT, CDR2 FQDESV (reference sequence). The V gene end was trimmed by 8 bases and the J gene end by 3 bases; junction bases not matched to a gene: 6. The CDR3 loop spans 14 amino acids. CDR3 region: CASGRTGATDTQYF. DNA of the CDR3: TGTGCCAGCGGTCGGACAGGGGCAACAGATACGCAGTATTTT.

There are a few counts of this clone. The rearrangement links TRBV2 to TRBJ2-2, with D perhaps matching TRBD1 (5 bases). This CDR3 is built from 15 residues. Germline assignment: CDR1 SNHLY and CDR2 FYNNEI. The V gene lost 1 base and the J gene lost 5 bases, with 11 bases spanning the gap. CDR3 sequence: CASSEVGVETGELFF. The CDR3 bases are TGTGCCAGCAGTGAAGTAGGGGTGGAGACCGGGGAGCTGTTTTTT.

CDR3 amino acids: CATSRDRVNEKLFF. DNA of the CDR3: TGTGCCACCAGCAGAGACAGGGTCAATGAAAAACTGTTTTTT. The chain links TRBV15 to TRBJ1-4, with D possibly being TRBD1 (5 bases). The CDR3 length is 14 residues. Germline V gene data show CDR1 as LNHNV and CDR2 as YYDKDF (reference sequence). Trimming stripped 0 bases from V and 5 bases from J, with 7 bases between.